Each of the 7 T cell receptor beta chains below was sequenced from the same sample in a study of blood T cell repertoires in COVID-19. The data were produced by immunoSEQ multiplex PCR, yet TCRdb's version contains in-frame clones alone and is incomplete. In the table there are about 120,000 clones, 85% of which are singletons. Sequenced input: peripheral blood. Receptors originate from an elderly man with acute or convalescent COVID-19.

In this sample, this clone turned up once. This chain connects TRBV6-5 to TRBJ1-5; D might be TRBD1 (6 bases). Germline CDR1 and CDR2: MNHEY and SVGAGI. This CDR3 spans 14 amino acids. V was cut by 6 bases and J by 4 bases, with 13 bases left in between. CDR3 in DNA: TGTGCCAGCAGAGTGACAGGCCCTAATCAGCCCCAGCATTTT. This gives the protein CASRVTGPNQPQHF.

The chain joins TRBV6-5 to TRBJ2-3, with TRBD2 matching over 14 bases. Losses at the gene ends were 2 bases for V and 7 bases for J; bases not matched to a gene: 2. The CDR3 length is 15 residues. CDR1 and CDR2 from the germline V gene are MNHEY and SVGAGI. DNA for the CDR3: TGTGCCAGCAGTTACGGACTAGCGGGAGGCAATACGCAGTATTTT. Translating it yields CASSYGLAGGNTQYF.

This chain links TRBV11-1 with TRBJ2-3; 8 bases map to TRBD1. J gave up 6 bases and V 5 bases, and 7 bases lay outside the gene matches. CDR3 size: 14 residues. The germline gives CDR1 SGHAT, CDR2 FQDESV (reference sequence). In DNA, the CDR3 is TGTGCCAGCAGCAGAAGGACAGGGCCCGATACGCAGTATTTT. Amino acids: CASSRRTGPDTQYF.

The rearrangement uses TRBV6-5 and TRBJ1-5; possibly TRBD1 for D (5 bases). V gave up 6 bases and J gave up 7 bases, with 13 bases separating them. The germline V gene has CDR1 MNHEY and CDR2 SVGAGI. This CDR3 comprises 13 residues. CDR3 nucleotides: TGTGCCAGCAGCTTCGGGGGAGGACAGCCCCAGCATTTT. Amino acids: CASSFGGGQPQHF.

The chain links TRBV4-1 to TRBJ1-1; unclear D gene. Germline CDR1 MGHRA, CDR2 YSYEKL. V was clipped by 5 bases and J by 2 bases, with 12 bases between them. This CDR3 is built from 14 residues. In DNA, the CDR3 is TGCGCCAGCAGCTCCCGTGGAGCAAACACTGAAGCTTTCTTT. It codes for CASSSRGANTEAFF.

This sequence joins TRBV6-5 and TRBJ2-5, with D possibly TRBD2 on 5 matching bases. V shed 4 bases and J shed 0 bases, with 6 bases lying between them. From germline, CDR1 is MNHEY and CDR2 SVGAGI. This CDR3 has 13 residues. CDR3 DNA sequence: TGTGCCAGCAGTTTGGACTACCAAGAGACCCAGTACTTC. It encodes CASSLDYQETQYF.

V gene TRBV10-1 combines with J gene TRBJ1-3; D is undetermined. The germline V gene encodes CDR1 WNHNN and CDR2 SYGVQD (reference sequence). Deletions cut 3 bases from V and 4 bases from J, with 13 bases between. The CDR3 sequence is 15 residues long. CDR3 sequence: CASSDSRLGGNTIYF. CDR3 in DNA: TGCGCCAGCAGTGATTCCAGGTTGGGCGGAAACACCATATATTTT.